A single sample gave rise to the 7 T cell receptor beta chains below, sequenced in a study of T cells after yellow fever vaccination. TCRdb used MiXCR to reprocess the 5' RACE reads, holding one entry per CDR3 protein. The table includes around 320,000 distinct CDR3 sequences, approximately 4% detected once. The sample was PBMCs, taken 15 days after the yellow fever booster vaccination. These receptors came from a man aged 18 to 30 who received the YFV17D yellow fever vaccine.

Only a few counts were recorded for this clonotype. The chain carries TRBV29-1 and TRBJ1-1; tentatively, D is TRBD1 (5 bases). Trimming pared 7 bases from V and 7 bases from J, leaving 10 bases between. This CDR3 is built from 10 residues. Germline CDR1 and CDR2: SQVTM and ANQGSEA. CDR3 sequence (DNA): TGCAGCGATGACAGTTTTGAAGCTTTCTTT. It is translated as CSDDSFEAFF.

A few counts support this clonotype. V is TRBV20-1 and J is TRBJ1-5; tentative D call: TRBD1 (6 bases). The germline CDR1 and CDR2 sequences are DFQATT and SNEGSKA (reference sequence). CDR3 length equals 15 residues. The V end was cut by 3 bases, the J end by 0 bases, with 12 bases between. The CDR3 bases are TGCAGTGCTAGCCACCAGGGGAATAGCAATCAGCCCCAGCATTTT. Translated, it gives CSASHQGNSNQPQHF.

This clonotype was detected only a few times. V gene TRBV27 combines with J gene TRBJ2-5; 13 bases are a match to TRBD2. With 6 bases clipped from V and 4 bases from J, the junction kept 2 bases outside the gene matches. Germline values: CDR1 MNHEY, CDR2 SMNVEV (reference sequence). The CDR3 loop spans 14 amino acids. The CDR3 DNA follows: TGTGCCAGCAGACGGACTAGCGGGAGAGAGACCCAGTACTTC. Encoded protein: CASRRTSGRETQYF.

In this sample, this clonotype turned up many times. The V and J genes are TRBV5-8 and TRBJ1-1; a weak D match, TRBD1 (6 bases). CDR1 is SGHTS and CDR2 is YDEGEE in the germline V gene. The V end was cut by 4 bases, the J end by 5 bases, with 18 bases between. The CDR3 totals 15 residues. In DNA, the CDR3 is TGTGCCAGCAGCCGGGGGGCAGTCAGAGGGACTGAAGCTTTCTTT. Amino acid sequence: CASSRGAVRGTEAFF.

There are many counts of this clonotype. The rearrangement links TRBV20-1 to TRBJ2-2, with D uncertain. The CDR3 loop spans 17 amino acids. Per germline, CDR1 DFQATT and CDR2 SNEGSKA (reference sequence). V was clipped by 1 base and J by 7 bases, with 22 bases between them. The CDR3 region is CSARARRVGQRSGELFF. The CDR3 nucleotides read TGCAGTGCTAGAGCCCGAAGGGTAGGGCAGAGGAGCGGGGAGCTGTTTTTT.

This clonotype was seen many times. The genes are TRBV20-1 and TRBJ2-7; TRBD1 matches 8 bases. CDR1 is DFQATT and CDR2 is SNEGSKA in the germline V gene (reference sequence). The CDR3 loop spans 14 amino acids. V was clipped by 6 bases and J by 2 bases; unmatched bases: 9. CDR3 DNA sequence: TGCAGTGCATCCTCCGGGACAGGTGCCTACGAGCAGTACGTC. Translation gives CSASSGTGAYEQYV.

The chain carries TRBV7-3 and TRBJ1-4; D remains unclear. V was cut by 5 bases and J by 4 bases, with 11 bases left in between. This CDR3 has 14 residues. The germline V gene has CDR1 SGHTA and CDR2 FQGTGA. The CDR3 DNA sequence: TGTGCCAGCAGCCCATCTGGGCATAATGAAAAACTGTTTTTT. Translating gives CASSPSGHNEKLFF.